These 31 T cell receptor beta chains were sequenced from one sample in a study of vaccination and CD4 T cells after COVID-19. Specified treatment: roughly 10-day PBMC culture with coronavirus spike peptide pools or control peptides (ViraFEST assay). The unexposed donor's CD4+ T cells were collected before the COVID-19 pandemic (2011-2018). At the Johns Hopkins FTIC core, DNA taken from cultured CD4+ T cells was sequenced by way of the Oncomine TCR Beta short-read assay. TCRdb reprocessed the PCR reads via MiXCR and lists one record per CDR3 protein. The data contain some 7,400 distinct CDR3 sequences, more than 30% of them singletons. These TCRs are of unknown antigen specificity. Specimen: CD4+ T cells from blood, cultured in vitro. These receptors were obtained from a human donor in good health.

This clonotype was detected a few times. The CDR3 coding sequence is TGTGCCAGTAGCAGAATCACCGGGGAGCTGTTTTTT. Encoded protein: CASSRITGELFF. The rearrangement links TRBV19 to TRBJ2-2; D gene unclear. Germline-derived CDR1 and CDR2 are LNHDA and SQIVND (reference sequence). The CDR3 spans 12 residues. V shed 6 bases and J shed 4 bases, with 6 bases lying between them. Variable domain in full (rest from reference TRBV19 and TRBJ2-2): DGGITQSPKYLFRKEGQNVTLSCEQNLNHDAMYWYRQDPGQGLRLIYYSQIVNDFQKGDIAEGYSVSREKKESFPLTVTSAQKNPTAFYLCASSRITGELFFGEGSRLTVL.

The J gene is TRBJ1-4, the V gene TRBV6-5, with D possibly being TRBD1 (5 bases). V was shortened by 0 bases and J by 0 bases, with 14 bases between the two germline ends. CDR3 size: 18 residues. The germline V gene has CDR1 MNHEY and CDR2 SVGAGI. The chain's CDR3 is CASSYSRGSRATNEKLFF. In DNA form, the CDR3 reads TGTGCCAGCAGTTACTCGAGGGGCAGCCGCGCAACTAATGAAAAACTGTTTTTT.

The chain uses TRBV10-2 and TRBJ1-2; D gene uncertain. CDR3 length: 14 amino acids. The ends were cut back, 2 bases at V and 4 bases at J, with 11 bases in the middle. Germline V gene sequence: CDR1 WSHSY, CDR2 SAAADI. CDR3 protein: CASSEAFPSYGYTF. The CDR3 DNA reads as TGCGCCAGCAGTGAGGCCTTCCCCAGCTATGGCTACACCTTC.

This rearrangement joins TRBV2 to TRBJ2-7; D gene uncertain. The CDR3 totals 15 residues. The germline gives CDR1 SNHLY, CDR2 FYNNEI. Trimming shortened V by 0 bases and J by 1 base, and 10 bases separated the two germline ends. CDR3 bases: TGTGCCAGCAGTGAAGCCGGCGGCGGATCCTACGAGCAGTACTTC. As protein: CASSEAGGGSYEQYF.

This clonotype occurred a few times. The chain employs TRBV19 and TRBJ1-2, with a tentative D call TRBD1 (6 bases). The germline V gene encodes CDR1 LNHDA and CDR2 SQIVND (reference sequence). The V gene lost 8 bases and the J gene lost 2 bases, with 9 bases spanning the gap. The CDR3 totals 12 residues. The CDR3, as DNA: TGTGCCAGTCAGGGGCGGAACTATGGCTACACCTTC. Encoded protein: CASQGRNYGYTF. The entire variable domain, with the rest obtained from reference TRBV19 and TRBJ1-2, is as follows: DGGITQSPKYLFRKEGQNVTLSCEQNLNHDAMYWYRQDPGQGLRLIYYSQIVNDFQKGDIAEGYSVSREKKESFPLTVTSAQKNPTAFYLCASQGRNYGYTFGSGTRLTVV.

This clonotype appeared a single time. The V gene is TRBV9, the J gene TRBJ1-6, with unresolved D. Trimming took 0 bases from V and 7 from J, leaving 8 bases between them. Germline CDR1 is SGDLS and CDR2 is YYNGEE. CDR3 length: 14 amino acids. The DNA of the CDR3 is TGTGCCAGCAGCGTAGGTCCCGAAAATTCACCCCTCCACTTT. It yields the protein CASSVGPENSPLHF.

In this sample, this clonotype turned up a few times. The chain uses TRBV11-3 and TRBJ2-3; D unclear. This CDR3 is 12 amino acids long. Trimming pared 2 bases from V and 8 bases from J, leaving 8 bases between. Germline CDR1 SGHNT, CDR2 YENEEA. The chain's CDR3 is CASSLPSSTQYF. The CDR3 DNA reads TGTGCCAGCAGCTTACCTTCCAGTACGCAGTATTTT.

The V and J genes are TRBV11-2 and TRBJ1-2; 7 nucleotides agree with TRBD1. J lost 4 bases, V lost 4 bases, and 3 bases had no gene match. Germline V gene sequence: CDR1 SGHAT, CDR2 FQNNGV. The CDR3 runs 13 residues. The CDR3 DNA follows: TGTGCCAGCAGCTGGGGGACAGCCTATGGCTACACCTTC. Protein sequence: CASSWGTAYGYTF.

The CDR3 DNA reads as TGTGCCAGCAAGGGGGGATCAGCCTACGAGCAGTACTTC. This gives the protein CASKGGSAYEQYF. The gene calls are TRBV2 and TRBJ2-7; TRBD1 or TRBD2 may be the D gene (6 bases each). Germline V gives CDR1 SNHLY, CDR2 FYNNEI. This CDR3 region has 13 residues. Trimming cost V 7 bases and J 2 bases, with 12 bases left between them.

The V call is TRBV5-4, the J call TRBJ1-2; TRBD1 is a possible D gene (5 bases). Per the germline V gene, CDR1 is SGHNT and CDR2 is YYREEE (reference sequence). Deletions cut 0 bases from V and 2 bases from J, with 14 bases between. The CDR3 is made up of 16 amino acids. In DNA form, the CDR3 reads TGTGCCAGCAGCTTGGCGGCGGCAGGGCGAAACTATGGCTACACCTTC. Amino acids: CASSLAAAGRNYGYTF.

The chain employs TRBV6-5 and TRBJ1-1; D is unclear. Germline V gene lookup returns CDR1 MNHEY and CDR2 SVGAGI. The CDR3 is 15 residues long. V was clipped by 0 bases and J by 1 base, with 9 bases between them. The CDR3: CASSYSGPANTEAFF. CDR3 nucleotides: TGTGCCAGCAGTTACTCGGGTCCAGCGAACACTGAAGCTTTCTTT.

The table lists this clonotype with a few counts. V is TRBV20-1 and J is TRBJ1-5, with D unresolved. V lost 6 bases, J lost 2 bases, and 11 bases lay in between. The CDR3 length is 13 residues. The germline gives CDR1 DFQATT, CDR2 SNEGSKA (reference sequence). The CDR3 region is CSARTQRNQPQHF. The CDR3 nucleotides are TGCAGTGCGAGGACTCAACGCAATCAGCCCCAGCATTTT.

The rearrangement links TRBV5-4 to TRBJ2-5; tentatively, D is TRBD2 (5 bases). CDR1 SGHNT and CDR2 YYREEE come from the germline V gene (reference sequence). Trimming took 1 base from V and 6 from J, leaving 10 bases between them. There are 13 residues in the CDR3. CDR3 bases: TGTGCCAGCAGCTTGCCCGGGAACAAGACCCAGTACTTC. Protein sequence: CASSLPGNKTQYF.

This clonotype was detected only a few times. This chain uses TRBV27 with TRBJ2-3; D remains unclear. The CDR3 length is 17 residues. CDR1 and CDR2 (germline): MNHEY, SMNVEV (reference sequence). V lost 4 bases, J lost 2 bases, and 19 bases lay in between. As DNA, the CDR3 is TGTGCCAGCAGTTCGCCTTTCGGGCTCGTCGACACAGATACGCAGTATTTT. Encoded protein: CASSSPFGLVDTDTQYF.

This chain uses TRBV5-1 with TRBJ2-3; 8 positions agree with TRBD2. CDR1 is SGHRS, CDR2 YFSETQ, per germline. The CDR3 covers 15 residues. J gave up 4 bases and V 1 base, and 5 bases lay outside the gene matches. DNA of the CDR3: TGCGCCAGCAGCTTGAGCGGGAGTCTGGCAGATACGCAGTATTTT. Translating gives CASSLSGSLADTQYF.

The genes are TRBV2 and TRBJ2-3; D uncertain. V lost 3 bases and J 6 bases, leaving 13 bases between the germline ends. This CDR3 has 14 amino acids. Germline lookup yields CDR1 SNHLY and CDR2 FYNNEI. CDR3 region: CASSDWSQFDTQYF. CDR3 DNA sequence: TGTGCCAGCAGTGATTGGTCTCAATTCGATACGCAGTATTTT.

This clonotype was detected a few times. The chain links TRBV6-1 to TRBJ1-1, with 7 bases aligning to TRBD1. The length of the CDR3 is 16 residues. The J segment lost 1 base and the V segment lost 8 bases, leaving 13 bases of the junction unmatched. In germline, CDR1 is MNHNS, CDR2 SASEGT. The CDR3 reads CASFPRSRGKNTEAFF. As DNA, the CDR3 is TGTGCCAGCTTTCCCCGATCCAGGGGGAAGAACACTGAAGCTTTCTTT.

This clonotype was seen more than once but under ten times. The chain joins TRBV20-1 to TRBJ2-3, with D tentatively TRBD2 (6 bases). From germline, CDR1 is DFQATT and CDR2 SNEGSKA (reference sequence). The CDR3 covers 13 residues. With 5 bases removed from V and 1 base from J, the gap between germline ends came to 10 bases. The CDR3 region has the DNA TGCAGTGCTGCGGGACCCCGCACAGATACGCAGTATTTT. It encodes CSAAGPRTDTQYF.

The chain is built from TRBV4-3 and TRBJ2-1; 8 nucleotides line up with TRBD1. From germline, CDR1 is LGHNA and CDR2 YSLEER. The J segment lost 7 bases and the V segment lost 0 bases, leaving 8 bases of the junction unmatched. The CDR3 runs 16 residues. The CDR3 coding sequence is TGCGCCAGCAGCCAAGAAGGCAGGGGGCCTAAAAATGAGCAGTTCTTC. Translating gives CASSQEGRGPKNEQFF.

DNA of the CDR3: TGTGCCAGCAGTGGGACTGAGATCAACCCCCAGCATTTT. Translating gives CASSGTEINPQHF. The chain carries TRBV2 and TRBJ1-5; D is unclear. Between the trimmed V and J ends, which lost 4 bases and 10 bases, there was a span of 14 bases. Germline values: CDR1 SNHLY, CDR2 FYNNEI. The CDR3 runs to 13 residues.

This clonotype was detected only a few times. This chain connects TRBV6-2 or TRBV6-3 to TRBJ2-5; the D gene is possibly TRBD1 (6 bases). Trimming cost V 6 bases and J 0 bases, with 17 bases left between them. The CDR3 runs to 16 residues. Germline CDR1 reads MNHEY; CDR2 reads SVGEGT. The CDR3 loop is CASRLLGAQYQETQYF. CDR3 DNA: TGTGCCAGCAGGCTCCTGGGGGCCCAGTACCAAGAGACCCAGTACTTC.

The chain links TRBV6-2 or TRBV6-3 to TRBJ1-2; maybe TRBD1 (6 bases). V lost 7 bases and J lost 2, with 17 bases in between. The CDR3 totals 15 residues. Germline V CDR1 and CDR2: MNHEY, SVGEGT. In DNA form, the CDR3 reads TGTGCCAGCAAACGAACCGGGACAACCAACTATGGCTACACCTTC. Its translation: CASKRTGTTNYGYTF.

This clonotype was detected a few times. The genes are TRBV19 and TRBJ1-2; D not resolved. Germline V lookup: CDR1 LNHDA, CDR2 SQIVND (reference sequence). Trimming pared 10 bases from V and 7 bases from J, leaving 10 bases between. The CDR3 is 10 amino acids. The CDR3 nucleotides read TGTGCCACCGGTTACGGTGGCTACACCTTC. Translated: CATGYGGYTF.

The table lists this clonotype with a few counts. CDR3 residues: CASSLTGPGYTF. The DNA of the CDR3 is TGTGCCAGCAGCCTTACAGGGCCTGGCTACACCTTC. The V call is TRBV6-1, the J call TRBJ1-2; tentatively, D is TRBD1 (6 bases). The CDR3 loop spans 12 amino acids. V gave up 6 bases and J gave up 7 bases, with 12 bases separating them. Germline CDR1 reads MNHNS; CDR2 reads SASEGT.

This clonotype was seen a handful of times. V usage is TRBV11-2 and J usage is TRBJ1-2; possibly TRBD1 for D (5 bases). V dropped 4 bases and J dropped 4 bases, with 16 bases sitting between them. The CDR3 is made up of 15 amino acids. CDR1 is SGHAT, CDR2 FQNNGV, per germline. CDR3 loop: CASSSLWRGTYGYTF. DNA for the CDR3: TGTGCCAGCAGCTCATTGTGGCGGGGCACCTATGGCTACACCTTC.

The J gene is TRBJ2-1, the V gene TRBV6-2 or TRBV6-3, with D perhaps given as TRBD1 or TRBD2 (6 bases each). Germline-derived CDR1 and CDR2 are MNHEY and SVGEGT. Trimming cost V 5 bases and J 9 bases, with 11 bases left between them. CDR3 length: 12 residues. CDR3 nucleotide sequence: TGTGCCAGCAGTATGGGGGGCGGTGAGCAGTTCTTC. Its protein is CASSMGGGEQFF.

This sequence joins TRBV6-1 and TRBJ2-2; possible D gene TRBD2, 6 bases. The CDR3 is made up of 16 amino acids. Germline CDR1 is MNHNS and CDR2 is SASEGT. With 4 bases removed from V and 4 bases from J, the gap between germline ends came to 16 bases. The chain's CDR3 is CASSAVPGVATGELFF. DNA of the CDR3: TGTGCCAGCAGTGCTGTACCGGGGGTGGCCACCGGGGAGCTGTTTTTT.

The gene calls are TRBV20-1 and TRBJ2-5, with TRBD1 identical over 10 bases. This CDR3 region has 15 residues. From germline, CDR1 is DFQATT and CDR2 SNEGSKA (reference sequence). V shed 4 bases, J shed 3 bases, and the junction held 8 bases outside the gene matches. The CDR3 nucleotides are TGCAGTGCTACACGTGGGACAGGGGTAGAAGAGACCCAGTACTTC. Translated: CSATRGTGVEETQYF.

The sample holds a few counts of this clonotype. This rearrangement joins TRBV5-4 to TRBJ1-2, with TRBD1 matching over 9 bases. The trim removed 3 bases at V and 14 bases at J, leaving 11 bases unmatched. This CDR3 contains 13 residues. The V gene's germline CDR1 is SGHNT and CDR2 YYREEE (reference sequence). Here the CDR3 DNA reads TGTGCCAGCAGCTCGAGGGGACAGGGATCCAATACCTTC. Residues: CASSSRGQGSNTF. The variable domain in full, completed from reference TRBV5-4 and TRBJ1-2, reads ETGVTQSPTHLIKTRGQQVTLRCSSQSGHNTVSWYQQALGQGPQFIFQYYREEENGRGNFPPRFSGLQFPNYSSELNVNALELDDSALYLCASSSRGQGSNTFGSGTRLTVV.

The sample holds a few counts of this clonotype. This rearrangement joins TRBV6-2 or TRBV6-3 to TRBJ1-5, with 7 bases identical to TRBD1. This CDR3 has 18 residues. V lost 7 bases and J lost 2; bases outside the gene matches: 17. The germline gives CDR1 MNHEY, CDR2 SVGEGT. CDR3 DNA sequence: TGTGCCAGCAAAGAGCCGGGACAGAAAGTTTCGGGCAATCAGCCCCAGCATTTT. Amino acids: CASKEPGQKVSGNQPQHF.

Comments on this clonotype: An end of the junction does not agree with germline; a read error may underlie this. The chain recombines TRBV20-1 with TRBJ2-3; 9 nucleotides align to TRBD2. The CDR3 consists of 15 residues. Germline CDR1 and CDR2: DFQATT and SNEGSKA (reference sequence). The CDR3 region is CSARRPGLASDAQYF. CDR3 DNA: TGCAGTGCTAGACGTCCGGGACTAGCCTCAGATGCGCAGTATTTT.